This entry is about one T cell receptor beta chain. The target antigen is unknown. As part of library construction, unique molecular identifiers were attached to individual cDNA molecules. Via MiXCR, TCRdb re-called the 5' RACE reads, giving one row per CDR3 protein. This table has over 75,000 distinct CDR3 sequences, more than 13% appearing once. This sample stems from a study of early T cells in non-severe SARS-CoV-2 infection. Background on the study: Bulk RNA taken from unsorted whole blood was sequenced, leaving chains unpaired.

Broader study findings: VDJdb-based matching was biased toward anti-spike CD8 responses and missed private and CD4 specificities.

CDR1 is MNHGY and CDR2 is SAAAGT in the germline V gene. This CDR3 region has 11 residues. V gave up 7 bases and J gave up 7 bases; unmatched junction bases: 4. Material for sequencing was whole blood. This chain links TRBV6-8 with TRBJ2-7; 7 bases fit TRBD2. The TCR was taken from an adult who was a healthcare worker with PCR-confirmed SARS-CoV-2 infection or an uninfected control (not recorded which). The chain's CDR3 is CASTGRSEQYF. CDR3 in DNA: TGTGCCAGCACCGGGAGGAGTGAGCAGTACTTC.